Presented here are 30 T cell receptor beta chains from one specimen sequenced in a study of T cells in Graves' hyperthyroidism and ophthalmopathy. Amplified TCR beta CDR3 regions came from RNA transcripts. The TCR CDR3 first-round RT-PCR relied on the HTBI primer set. Each CDR3 protein gets one entry after TCRdb re-called the multiplex PCR reads with MiXCR. The data contain 530,000 or so distinct CDR3 sequences, 46% of them singletons. The sequenced sample consisted of peripheral blood or thyroid tissue (not recorded which). The receptors were sampled from a woman between 18 and 30 years old with Graves' hyperthyroidism.

The V gene is TRBV6-1, the J gene TRBJ1-1, with 11 bases matching TRBD1. Germline V lookup: CDR1 MNHNS, CDR2 SASEGT. This CDR3 is 16 amino acids long. Unmatched junction bases numbered 8, after V lost 7 bases and J lost 1 base. The CDR3 DNA reads TGTGCCAGCATCGGACAGGGGGCGAATAAGAACACTGAAGCTTTCTTT. It encodes CASIGQGANKNTEAFF.

This chain connects TRBV7-9 to TRBJ2-5; TRBD2 matches 12 bases. V lost 3 bases, J lost 0 bases, and 2 bases stayed unmatched. The CDR3 extends over 16 amino acids. Per the germline V gene, CDR1 is SEHNR and CDR2 is FQNEAQ (reference sequence). CDR3 bases: TGTGCCAGCAGCTTGACTAGCGGGAGTTACCAAGAGACCCAGTACTTC. It specifies CASSLTSGSYQETQYF.

There are many counts of this clonotype. The chain recombines TRBV20-1 with TRBJ2-2, with 8 nucleotides matching TRBD2. The CDR3 sequence is 15 residues long. Germline CDR1 reads DFQATT; CDR2 reads SNEGSKA (reference sequence). J lost 4 bases, V lost 0 bases, and 4 bases had no gene match. The CDR3 protein is CSARDASGPTGELFF. For the CDR3, the DNA is TGCAGTGCTAGAGATGCTAGCGGGCCCACCGGGGAGCTGTTTTTT.

J is TRBJ2-3 and V is TRBV29-1; D might be TRBD1 or TRBD2, each matching 5 bases. The CDR3 runs to 14 residues. Germline values: CDR1 SQVTM, CDR2 ANQGSEA. Trimming pared 7 bases from V and 2 bases from J, leaving 16 bases between. Here the CDR3 DNA reads TGCAGCGCTGTACGGGGCCTCCTCACAGATACGCAGTATTTT. Translating it yields CSAVRGLLTDTQYF.

At least ten counts were recorded for this clonotype. This chain links TRBV5-1 with TRBJ1-2; a weak D match, TRBD1 (5 bases). Between the trimmed V and J ends, which lost 3 bases and 2 bases, there was a span of 14 bases. CDR3 size: 15 residues. CDR1 and CDR2 from the germline V gene are SGHRS and YFSETQ. CDR3 in amino acids: CASSWDGGSNYGYTF. The CDR3 nucleotides read TGCGCCAGCAGCTGGGACGGGGGGTCGAACTATGGCTACACCTTC. The entire variable domain, with the rest obtained from reference TRBV5-1 and TRBJ1-2, is as follows: KAGVTQTPRYLIKTRGQQVTLSCSPISGHRSVSWYQQTPGQGLQFLFEYFSETQRNKGNFPGRFSGRQFSNSRSEMNVSTLELGDSALYLCASSWDGGSNYGYTFGSGTRLTVV.

This clonotype came up many times. The chain recombines TRBV2 with TRBJ1-5, with 10 bases that match TRBD1. V gave up 6 bases and J gave up 6 bases; unmatched junction bases: 5. The V gene's germline CDR1 is SNHLY and CDR2 FYNNEI. This CDR3 spans 14 amino acids. This CDR3 reads CASSGTGVAQPQHF. The CDR3 region has the DNA TGTGCCAGCAGCGGGACAGGGGTGGCTCAGCCCCAGCATTTT.

This clonotype was seen at least ten times. The chain is built from TRBV24-1 and TRBJ1-2; D gene unclear. Looked up from germline, CDR1 is KGHDR and CDR2 is SFDVKD. The CDR3 extends over 11 amino acids. The germline V and J ends were trimmed by 3 bases and 4 bases, with 2 bases remaining between them. CDR3 DNA: TGTGCCACCAGTGATGGCTATGGCTACACCTTC. Amino acid sequence: CATSDGYGYTF.

The rearrangement joins TRBV2 to TRBJ1-2, with 7 bases fitting TRBD1. The J call could be wrong; TRBJ2-4 is a better fit for the DNA end. The germline CDR1 and CDR2 sequences are SNHLY and FYNNEI. The CDR3 has 14 residues. CDR3: CASSGGLGKNIQYF. CDR3 sequence (DNA): TGTGCCAGCTCAGGGGGTCTTGGCAAAAACATTCAGTACTTC.

This clonotype was counted many times. The chain couples TRBV6-5 to TRBJ1-5; 9 bases map to TRBD1. Trimming took 2 bases from V and 4 from J; bases not matched to a gene: 9. The CDR3 extends over 17 amino acids. CDR1 is MNHEY, CDR2 SVGAGI, per germline. CDR3: CASSYDLSGTGNQPQHF. The CDR3 coding sequence is TGTGCCAGCAGTTACGATCTGTCCGGGACAGGGAATCAGCCCCAGCATTTT.

The rearrangement joins TRBV5-1 to TRBJ2-5; 8 bases agree with TRBD1. J gave up 4 bases and V 5 bases, and 10 bases lay outside the gene matches. The CDR3 sequence is 15 residues long. Germline lookup yields CDR1 SGHRS and CDR2 YFSETQ. The CDR3 region is CASSNRTGRIETQYF. CDR3 nucleotide sequence: TGCGCCAGCAGTAACCGGACAGGGAGAATAGAGACCCAGTACTTC.

This clonotype was recorded only once. This rearrangement joins TRBV7-3 to TRBJ2-6; D tentatively fits TRBD1 or TRBD2 (5 bases each). Deletions cut 5 bases from V and 15 bases from J, with 17 bases between. The CDR3 sequence is 13 residues long. The germline gives CDR1 SGHTA, CDR2 FQGTGA. The CDR3 loop reads CASSPRGRDGLTF. CDR3 sequence (DNA): TGTGCCAGCAGCCCCCGGGGCAGGGACGGCCTGACTTTC.

This clonotype was recorded at least ten times. This rearrangement joins TRBV6-5 to TRBJ2-5, with TRBD1 matching 8 bases. The CDR3 totals 15 residues. V was clipped by 6 bases and J by 3 bases; unmatched bases: 9. Germline values: CDR1 MNHEY, CDR2 SVGAGI. Here the CDR3 DNA reads TGTGCCAGCAGGCGGACAGGGCCGAGGGAAGAGACCCAGTACTTC. Protein sequence: CASRRTGPREETQYF.

The chain employs TRBV27 and TRBJ1-1; D perhaps matches TRBD1 (6 bases). CDR1 and CDR2 (germline): MNHEY, SMNVEV (reference sequence). This CDR3 has 14 residues. Trimming took 5 bases from V and 7 from J, leaving 17 bases between them. The DNA for the CDR3 is TGTGCCAGCAGTACCCCGGGGGCAGTGAATGAAGCTTTCTTT. Amino acids: CASSTPGAVNEAFF.

This clonotype was seen at least ten times. The chain links TRBV5-4 to TRBJ2-7, with TRBD2 matching over 12 bases. Germline V gives CDR1 SGHNT, CDR2 YYREEE (reference sequence). V shed 3 bases, J shed 6 bases, and the junction held 10 bases outside the gene matches. The CDR3 covers 16 residues. The CDR3 here is CASSSGTSGRRGEQYF. In nucleotides, the CDR3 is TGTGCCAGCAGCTCCGGGACTAGCGGGCGGAGGGGCGAGCAGTACTTC.

About this clonotype itself: The DNA is left out, because the CDR3 cannot be placed on it with certainty; the CDR3 is given as TCRdb lists it. The V call is TRBV7-8, the J call TRBJ1-1. The CDR3 length equals 18 residues, ends included. Looked up from germline, CDR1 is SGHVS and CDR2 is FQNEAQ. CDR3 protein: CASSIYLCSTNGNTEAFF.

V is TRBV27 and J is TRBJ1-4; the match to TRBD1 covers 9 bases. The CDR3 consists of 13 residues. After removal of 6 bases from V and 7 bases from J, the junction contained 3 bases not matched to a gene. Germline CDR1 MNHEY, CDR2 SMNVEV (reference sequence). CDR3 amino acids: CASRQGAFEKLFF. DNA of the CDR3: TGTGCCAGCAGACAGGGGGCCTTTGAAAAACTGTTTTTT.

This clonotype was seen just once. The rearrangement joins TRBV24-1 to TRBJ2-1; TRBD1 is a possible D gene (5 bases). V lost 2 bases to trimming and J lost 4 bases, with 17 bases between them. The germline V gene encodes CDR1 KGHDR and CDR2 SFDVKD. The CDR3 is made up of 17 amino acids. CDR3 loop: CATSDWGGVERYNEQFF. CDR3 sequence (DNA): TGTGCCACCAGTGATTGGGGCGGTGTGGAGCGATACAATGAGCAGTTCTTC.

This clonotype was counted ten times or more. The gene calls are TRBV7-2 and TRBJ2-5; 7 bases are a match to TRBD2. The germline V gene encodes CDR1 SGHTA and CDR2 FQGNSA. V shed 2 bases, J shed 5 bases, and the junction held 5 bases outside the gene matches. The CDR3 sequence is 14 residues long. CDR3 coding DNA: TGTGCCAGCAGCTTATGGGAGGGAGGGGAGACCCAGTACTTC. It codes for CASSLWEGGETQYF.

This clonotype came up many times. V is TRBV5-4 and J is TRBJ1-1; unclear D gene. Trimming pared 2 bases from V and 4 bases from J, leaving 12 bases between. The germline V gene has CDR1 SGHNT and CDR2 YYREEE (reference sequence). The CDR3 sequence is 14 residues long. The CDR3 DNA sequence: TGTGCCAGCAGCTTAACGACCAAGGCCACTGAAGCTTTCTTT. It is translated as CASSLTTKATEAFF.

This clonotype was seen ten or more times. The junction shows a germline mismatch at one end, possibly a read error. V is TRBV7-9 and J is TRBJ2-7; D uncertain. The CDR3 has 14 residues. Germline values: CDR1 SEHNR, CDR2 FQNEAQ (reference sequence). CDR3 in amino acids: CVSSFNPHAYEQYF. The CDR3 bases are TGTGTCAGCAGCTTCAACCCACATGCCTACGAGCAGTACTTC.

This clonotype was seen ten or more times. The J gene is TRBJ1-2, the V gene TRBV25-1; no clear D gene. The V gene lost 5 bases and the J gene lost 8 bases, with 9 bases spanning the gap. The CDR3 spans 11 residues. From germline, CDR1 is MGHDK and CDR2 SYGVNS. The CDR3 nucleotides are TGTGCCAGCAGTTACAACGACGGCTACACCTTC. Protein product: CASSYNDGYTF.

This clonotype appeared a single time. The germline gene is not matched at one end of the junction; a read error may be the cause. The chain is built from TRBV6-5 and TRBJ1-2; tentative D call: TRBD1 (6 bases). From germline, CDR1 is MNHEY and CDR2 SVGAGI. The CDR3 is made up of 15 amino acids. The CDR3 protein is CASSPRTASNYGHTF. CDR3 DNA sequence: TGTGCCAGCAGTCCTAGGACAGCCTCTAACTATGGCCACACCTTC.

This clonotype was observed many times. The chain carries TRBV10-3 and TRBJ2-5; 7 bases match TRBD2. The V and J ends lost 6 bases and 3 bases, in that order; junction bases with no gene match: 13. Germline lookup yields CDR1 ENHRY and CDR2 SYGVKD. The CDR3 contains 16 residues. CDR3 region: CAIRRAGPPGKETQYF. CDR3 in DNA: TGTGCCATCAGAAGAGCGGGACCCCCTGGGAAAGAGACCCAGTACTTC.

This clonotype was found many times. This sequence joins TRBV7-2 and TRBJ1-3, with D hard to call. The CDR3 loop spans 15 amino acids. V lost 6 bases and J 0 bases, leaving 12 bases between the germline ends. CDR1 and CDR2 (germline): SGHTA, FQGNSA. CDR3: CASRVAVYSGNTIYF. CDR3 in DNA: TGTGCCAGCAGAGTCGCAGTCTACTCTGGAAACACCATATATTTT.

Points on this clonotype: Lacking the conserved final phenylalanine or tryptophan, this CDR3 likely reflects a read error. The chain links TRBV5-1 to TRBJ1-5, with D unclear. V lost 0 bases and J lost 11, with 12 bases in between. Per germline, CDR1 SGHRS and CDR2 YFSETQ. CDR3 length equals 13 residues. CDR3 sequence reads: CASSLGQLETQHL. CDR3 nucleotide sequence: TGCGCCAGCAGCTTGGGTCAGTTGGAGACCCAGCATCTT.

As regards this clonotype: A much larger clone is a single base away; this may be a read error. The V call is TRBV4-1, the J call TRBJ2-7, with a tentative D call TRBD1 (5 bases). Germline CDR1 reads MGHRA; CDR2 reads YSYEKL. This CDR3 has 13 residues. The CDR3 is CANSEGETDEQYF. For the CDR3, the DNA is TGCGCCAACAGCGAAGGTGAGACAGACGAGCAGTACTTC.

This clonotype was detected many times. The gene calls are TRBV7-9 and TRBJ2-5; weak D call: TRBD1 (5 bases). Germline CDR1 and CDR2: SEHNR and FQNEAQ (reference sequence). The CDR3 is 14 residues long. V gave up 5 bases and J gave up 1 base, with 11 bases separating them. CDR3 nucleotides: TGTGCCAGCAGCCCAAAGGGGTTCCAAGAGACCCAGTACTTC. Translated, it gives CASSPKGFQETQYF. Based on the CDR3 plus reference TRBV7-9 and TRBJ2-5, the full variable domain is DTGVSQNPRHKITKRGQNVTFRCDPISEHNRLYWYRQTLGQGPEFLTYFQNEAQLEKSRLLSDRFSAERPKGSFSTLEIQRTEQGDSAMYLCASSPKGFQETQYFGPGTRLLVL.

This clonotype appeared many times. This chain uses TRBV7-2 with TRBJ1-2; the D is unclear. Trimming left V 1 base short and J 2 bases short, with 5 bases between. This CDR3 contains 13 residues. Germline assignment: CDR1 SGHTA and CDR2 FQGNSA. CDR3 sequence reads: CASSLGENYGYTF. CDR3 in DNA: TGTGCCAGCAGCTTAGGGGAGAACTATGGCTACACCTTC.

This clonotype was seen ten or more times. The genes are TRBV20-1 and TRBJ2-7; 13 nucleotides align to TRBD2. V shed 0 bases and J 4 bases; nucleotides not matched to a gene: 3. Germline CDR1 reads DFQATT; CDR2 reads SNEGSKA (reference sequence). The CDR3 totals 15 residues. The CDR3 protein is CSARDGLAGVYEQYF. The CDR3 nucleotides read TGCAGTGCTAGAGACGGACTAGCGGGAGTGTACGAGCAGTACTTC.

Only one count was recorded for this clonotype. At one boundary the junction diverges from the germline segment, which might be a read error. V gene TRBV2 combines with J gene TRBJ2-7; maybe TRBD2 (5 bases). The CDR3 spans 16 residues. Germline CDR1 SNHLY, CDR2 FYNNEI. CDR3 region: CASSEETRDSSYEQYF. In DNA, the CDR3 is TGTGCCAGCAGCGAAGAAACTCGGGATAGCTCCTACGAGCAGTACTTC.